The clone carrying this T cell receptor (beta chain) was counted between two and nine times. The source of the sample is a study of beta chain features in type 1 diabetes. As every portion of the isolated RNA was reverse transcribed, the sequencing read expressed TCRB transcripts. The method was immunoSEQ multiplex PCR; TCRdb's version includes in-frame clones alone and lacks a portion of them. This table has under 800,000 clones, roughly 16% appearing once. CDR1 and CDR2 from the germline V gene are SQVTM and ANQGSEA. The CDR3 is made up of 10 amino acids. V lost 4 bases to trimming and J lost 8 bases, with 8 bases between them.

This receptor was obtained from a man younger than 35 in good health. J is TRBJ1-2 and V is TRBV29-1, with unresolved D. What was sequenced was naive CD4+ T cells from blood. CDR3 sequence (DNA): TGCAGCGTTGGTGGGTACGGCTACACCTTC. Translated, it gives CSVGGYGYTF.